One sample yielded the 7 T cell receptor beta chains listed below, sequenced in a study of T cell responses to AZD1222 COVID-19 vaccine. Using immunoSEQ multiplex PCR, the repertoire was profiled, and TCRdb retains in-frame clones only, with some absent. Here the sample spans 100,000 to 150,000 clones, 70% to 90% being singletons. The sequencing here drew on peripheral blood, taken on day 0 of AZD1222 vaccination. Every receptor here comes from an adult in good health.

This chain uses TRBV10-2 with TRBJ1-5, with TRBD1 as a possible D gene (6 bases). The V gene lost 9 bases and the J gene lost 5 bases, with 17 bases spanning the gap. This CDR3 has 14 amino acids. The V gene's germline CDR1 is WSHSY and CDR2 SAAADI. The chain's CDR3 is CARDKDRRYQPQHF. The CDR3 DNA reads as TGCGCCAGGGACAAAGACAGGCGCTATCAGCCCCAGCATTTT.

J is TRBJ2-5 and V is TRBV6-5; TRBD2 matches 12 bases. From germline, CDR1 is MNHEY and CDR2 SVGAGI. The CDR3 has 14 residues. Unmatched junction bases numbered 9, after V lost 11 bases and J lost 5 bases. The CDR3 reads CAGRLAGAGETQYF. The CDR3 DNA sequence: TGTGCCGGAAGACTAGCGGGGGCCGGGGAGACCCAGTACTTC.

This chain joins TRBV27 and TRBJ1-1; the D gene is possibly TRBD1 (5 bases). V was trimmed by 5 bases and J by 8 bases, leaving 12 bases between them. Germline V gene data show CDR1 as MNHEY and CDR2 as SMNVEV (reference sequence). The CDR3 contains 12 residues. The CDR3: CASSPRDAEAFF. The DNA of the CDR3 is TGTGCCAGCAGTCCGAGGGACGCCGAAGCTTTCTTT.

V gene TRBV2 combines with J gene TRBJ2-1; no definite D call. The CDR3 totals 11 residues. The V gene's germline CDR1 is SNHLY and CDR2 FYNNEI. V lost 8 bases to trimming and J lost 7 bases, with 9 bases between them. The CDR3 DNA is TGTGCCAGCTTAATGAAGAATGAGCAGTTCTTC. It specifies CASLMKNEQFF.

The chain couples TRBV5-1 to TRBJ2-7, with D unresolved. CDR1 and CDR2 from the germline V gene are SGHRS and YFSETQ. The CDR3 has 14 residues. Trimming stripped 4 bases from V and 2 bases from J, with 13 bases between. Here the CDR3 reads CASSVLIGAYEQYF. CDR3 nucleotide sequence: TGCGCCAGCAGCGTTCTGATCGGCGCCTACGAGCAGTACTTC.

CDR3 nucleotide sequence: TGTGCCAGCGATCCTATCGGTGAAAAACTGTTTTTT. Amino acid sequence: CASDPIGEKLFF. V usage is TRBV7-9 and J usage is TRBJ1-4; no clear D. Trimming removed 8 bases at V and 7 bases at J, with 11 bases between. The length of the CDR3 is 12 residues. CDR1 and CDR2 from the germline V gene are SEHNR and FQNEAQ (reference sequence).

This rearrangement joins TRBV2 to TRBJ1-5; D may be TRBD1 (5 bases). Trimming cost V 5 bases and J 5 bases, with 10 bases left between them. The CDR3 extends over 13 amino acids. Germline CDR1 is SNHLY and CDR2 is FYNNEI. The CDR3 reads CASSRQLDQPQHF. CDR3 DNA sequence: TGTGCCAGCAGTCGACAGTTAGATCAGCCCCAGCATTTT.